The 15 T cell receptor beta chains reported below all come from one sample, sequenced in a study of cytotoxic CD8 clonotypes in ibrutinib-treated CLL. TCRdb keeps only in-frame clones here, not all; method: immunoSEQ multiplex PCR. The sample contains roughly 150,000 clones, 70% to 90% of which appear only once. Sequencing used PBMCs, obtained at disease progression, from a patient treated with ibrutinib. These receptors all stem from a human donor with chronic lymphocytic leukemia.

Written as DNA, the CDR3 is TGCGCCAGCAGCCCGAACAACGCGAACACCGGGGAGCTGTTTTTT. It codes for CASSPNNANTGELFF. J is TRBJ2-2 and V is TRBV5-1; D gene unclear. Trimming shortened V by 4 bases and J by 0 bases, and 10 bases separated the two germline ends. Germline loops: CDR1 SGHRS, CDR2 YFSETQ. The CDR3 runs to 15 residues.

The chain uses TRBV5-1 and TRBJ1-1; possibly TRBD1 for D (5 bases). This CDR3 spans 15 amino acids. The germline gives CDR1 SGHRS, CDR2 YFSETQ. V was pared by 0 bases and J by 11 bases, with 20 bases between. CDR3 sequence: CASSLELATAGSAFF. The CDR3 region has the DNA TGCGCCAGCAGCTTGGAATTGGCGACAGCGGGATCTGCTTTCTTT.

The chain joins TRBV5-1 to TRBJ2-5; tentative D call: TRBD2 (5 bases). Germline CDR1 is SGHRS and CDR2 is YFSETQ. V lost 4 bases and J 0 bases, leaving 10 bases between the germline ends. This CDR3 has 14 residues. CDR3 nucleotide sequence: TGCGCCAGCAGCCACAGAGGGTACCAAGAGACCCAGTACTTC. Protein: CASSHRGYQETQYF.

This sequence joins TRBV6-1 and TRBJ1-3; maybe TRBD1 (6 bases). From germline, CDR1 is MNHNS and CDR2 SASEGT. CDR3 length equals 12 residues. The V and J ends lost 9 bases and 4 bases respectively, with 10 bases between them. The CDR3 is CASFGQGNTIYF. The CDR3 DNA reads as TGTGCCAGTTTCGGACAGGGAAACACCATATATTTT.

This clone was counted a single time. This CDR3 is CASFQGGLNSPLHF. The CDR3 bases are TGTGCCAGCTTCCAAGGGGGACTAAATTCACCCCTCCACTTT. The V gene is TRBV6-5, the J gene TRBJ1-6; D perhaps matches TRBD1 (6 bases). Between the trimmed V and J ends, which lost 8 bases and 7 bases, there was a span of 15 bases. This CDR3 contains 14 residues. From germline, CDR1 is MNHEY and CDR2 SVGAGI.

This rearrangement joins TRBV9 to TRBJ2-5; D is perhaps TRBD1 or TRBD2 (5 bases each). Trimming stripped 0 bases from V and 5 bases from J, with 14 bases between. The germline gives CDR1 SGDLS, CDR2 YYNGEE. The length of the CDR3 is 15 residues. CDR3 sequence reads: CASSVEPGTRETQYF. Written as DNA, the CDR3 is TGTGCCAGCAGCGTAGAACCAGGGACCCGTGAGACCCAGTACTTC.

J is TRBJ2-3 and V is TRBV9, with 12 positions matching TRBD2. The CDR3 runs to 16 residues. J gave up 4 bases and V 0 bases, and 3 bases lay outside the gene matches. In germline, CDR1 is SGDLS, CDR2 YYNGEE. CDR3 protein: CASSVELAGGSDTQYF. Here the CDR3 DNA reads TGTGCCAGCAGCGTAGAACTAGCGGGAGGTTCAGATACGCAGTATTTT.

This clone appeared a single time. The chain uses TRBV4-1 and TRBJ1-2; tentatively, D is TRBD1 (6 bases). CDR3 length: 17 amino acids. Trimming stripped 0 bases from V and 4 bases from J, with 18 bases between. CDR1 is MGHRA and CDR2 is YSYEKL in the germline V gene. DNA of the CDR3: TGCGCCAGCAGCCAAGATAGGGGGGAGGGGGTCGTCTATGGCTACACCTTC. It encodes CASSQDRGEGVVYGYTF.

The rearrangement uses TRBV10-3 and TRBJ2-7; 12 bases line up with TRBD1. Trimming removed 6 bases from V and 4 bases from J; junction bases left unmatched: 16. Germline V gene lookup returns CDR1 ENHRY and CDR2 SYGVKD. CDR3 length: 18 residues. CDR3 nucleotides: TGTGCCATCAGGGGGGACAGGGGGCGCACGGGGATACGGTACGAGCAGTACTTC. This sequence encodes CAIRGDRGRTGIRYEQYF.

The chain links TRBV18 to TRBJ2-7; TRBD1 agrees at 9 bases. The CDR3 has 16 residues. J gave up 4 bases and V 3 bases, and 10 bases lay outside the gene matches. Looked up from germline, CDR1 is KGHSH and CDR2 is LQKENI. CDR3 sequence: CASSPALQGASYEQYF. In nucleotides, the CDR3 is TGTGCCAGCTCACCCGCCTTACAGGGGGCTTCGTACGAGCAGTACTTC. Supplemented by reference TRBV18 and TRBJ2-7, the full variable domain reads NAGVMQNPRHLVRRRGQEARLRCSPMKGHSHVYWYRQLPEEGLKFMVYLQKENIIDESGMPKERFSAEFPKEGPSILRIQQVVRGDSAAYFCASSPALQGASYEQYFGPGTRLTVT.

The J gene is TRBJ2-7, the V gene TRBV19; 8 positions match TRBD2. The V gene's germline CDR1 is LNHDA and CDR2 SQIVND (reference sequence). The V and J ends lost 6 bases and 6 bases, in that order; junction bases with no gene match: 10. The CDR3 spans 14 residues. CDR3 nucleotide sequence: TGTGCCAGTAGGCCCCAAGCGGGAGTGGGCGAGCAGTACTTC. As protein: CASRPQAGVGEQYF.

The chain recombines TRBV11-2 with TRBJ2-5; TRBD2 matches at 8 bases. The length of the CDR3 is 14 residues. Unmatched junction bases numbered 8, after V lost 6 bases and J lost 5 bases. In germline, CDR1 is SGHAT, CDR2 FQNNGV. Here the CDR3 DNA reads TGTGCCAGCAGAATAGGGACTAGACACGAGACCCAGTACTTC. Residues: CASRIGTRHETQYF.

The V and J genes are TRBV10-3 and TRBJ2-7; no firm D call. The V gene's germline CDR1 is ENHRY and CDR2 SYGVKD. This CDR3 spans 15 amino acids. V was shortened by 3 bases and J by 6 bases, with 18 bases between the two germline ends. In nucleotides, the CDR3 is TGTGCCATCAGTGATTTAACCTCTCCGGCCGGCGAGCAGTACTTC. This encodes CAISDLTSPAGEQYF.

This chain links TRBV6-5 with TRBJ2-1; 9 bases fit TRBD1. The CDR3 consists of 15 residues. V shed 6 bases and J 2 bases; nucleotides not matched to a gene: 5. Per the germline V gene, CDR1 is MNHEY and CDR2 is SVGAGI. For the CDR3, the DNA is TGTGCCAGCAGAGCCGACAGGGGGGCCTACAATGAGCAGTTCTTC. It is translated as CASRADRGAYNEQFF.

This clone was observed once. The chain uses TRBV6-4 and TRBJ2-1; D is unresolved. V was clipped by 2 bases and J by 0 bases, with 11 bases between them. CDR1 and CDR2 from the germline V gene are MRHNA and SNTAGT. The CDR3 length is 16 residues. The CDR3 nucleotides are TGTGCCAGCAGTGACGGAGAGACGCACTCCTACAATGAGCAGTTCTTC. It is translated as CASSDGETHSYNEQFF.